One T cell receptor beta chain is described in this entry. What it binds is not known. The data stem from a study of T cell repertoires in cytomegalovirus infection. Whole-study context: Both a matching HLA type and CMV infection were indicated by public TCR beta signatures.

A single record per CDR3 protein comes from TCRdb applying MiXCR to the reads. The sample holds about 500,000 distinct CDR3 sequences, more than 30% seen once. This CDR3 is 15 amino acids long. Germline lookup yields CDR1 SGHNT and CDR2 YYREEE (reference sequence). Trimming left V 0 bases short and J 3 bases short, with 10 bases between. The J gene is TRBJ2-4, the V gene TRBV5-4; D gene uncertain. The input for sequencing was cultured PBMCs, taken from culture after CMV antigen stimulation. The TCR was taken from a human donor in good health (CMV status not recorded). Some clones in this sample may be carry-over from other donors' samples. This chain's CDR3 is CASSLGMVNKNIQYF. The CDR3 nucleotides are TGTGCCAGCAGCTTGGGGATGGTCAACAAAAACATTCAGTACTTC.